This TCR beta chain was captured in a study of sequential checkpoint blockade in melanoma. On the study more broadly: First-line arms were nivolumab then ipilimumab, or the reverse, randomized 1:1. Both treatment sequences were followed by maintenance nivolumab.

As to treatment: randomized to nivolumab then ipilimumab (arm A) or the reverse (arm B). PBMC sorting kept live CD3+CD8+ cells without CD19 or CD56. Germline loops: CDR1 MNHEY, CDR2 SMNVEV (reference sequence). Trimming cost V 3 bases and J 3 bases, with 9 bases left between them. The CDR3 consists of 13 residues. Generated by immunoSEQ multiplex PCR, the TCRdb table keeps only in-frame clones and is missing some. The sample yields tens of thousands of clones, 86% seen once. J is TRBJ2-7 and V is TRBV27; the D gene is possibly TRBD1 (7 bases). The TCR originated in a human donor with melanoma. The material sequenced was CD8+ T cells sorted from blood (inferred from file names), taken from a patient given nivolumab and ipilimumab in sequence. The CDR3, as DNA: TGTGCCAGCAGTTTTCAGGGGGGCTACGAGCAGTACGTC. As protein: CASSFQGGYEQYV.